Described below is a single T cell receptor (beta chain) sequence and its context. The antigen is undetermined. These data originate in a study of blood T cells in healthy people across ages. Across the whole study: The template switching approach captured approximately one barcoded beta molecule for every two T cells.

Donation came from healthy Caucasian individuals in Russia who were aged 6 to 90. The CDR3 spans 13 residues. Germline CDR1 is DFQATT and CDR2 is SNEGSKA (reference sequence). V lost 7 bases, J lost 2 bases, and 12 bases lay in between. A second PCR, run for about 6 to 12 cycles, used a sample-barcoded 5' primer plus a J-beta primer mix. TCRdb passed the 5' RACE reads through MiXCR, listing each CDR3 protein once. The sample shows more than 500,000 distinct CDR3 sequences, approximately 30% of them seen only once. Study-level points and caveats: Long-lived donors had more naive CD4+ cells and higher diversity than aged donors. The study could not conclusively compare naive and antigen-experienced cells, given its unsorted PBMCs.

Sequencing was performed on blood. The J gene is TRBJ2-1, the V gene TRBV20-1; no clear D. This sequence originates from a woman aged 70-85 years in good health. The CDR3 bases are TGCAGTGTCCCAGCAAAGACCTACAATGAGCAGTTCTTC. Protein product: CSVPAKTYNEQFF.